This T cell receptor beta chain was recorded in a study of neurological immune-mediated disorders. For the study at large: About 90% of the roughly 34 multiple sclerosis patients had relapsing-remitting disease; 3 had secondary progressive. Study conclusions and caveats: The most TCR clonal expansion was seen in HTLV-1-associated myelopathy, and the least was seen in multiple sclerosis, which fell below healthy controls. Subjects shared no identical expanded-clone CDR3 amino acid sequences, suggesting private TCR-beta repertoires in all groups.

A word on this clonotype: Its antigen is not known. One end of the junction varies from germline; a read error may be responsible.

Germline V lookup: CDR1 MDHEN, CDR2 SYDVKM. This CDR3 spans 16 amino acids. In each sequencing run, over 160 million TCR-beta sequences were generated from 15-18 subjects. TCRdb called the 5' RACE reads again in MiXCR, with one record for every CDR3 protein. The table lists tens of thousands of distinct CDR3 sequences, about 5% of them singletons, with approximately 7.9% in the top ten. As for time point: longitudinal time-point 2. This receptor was obtained from a woman aged 55-70 years with multiple sclerosis. The rearrangement joins TRBV28 to TRBJ2-5; TRBD1 matches 7 bases. The sample was PBMCs. The CDR3 nucleotides read TGTGCCAGCAGTTTTATGGGGACAGCCCTCCAAGTGACCCAGTACTTC. Protein sequence: CASSFMGTALQVTQYF.